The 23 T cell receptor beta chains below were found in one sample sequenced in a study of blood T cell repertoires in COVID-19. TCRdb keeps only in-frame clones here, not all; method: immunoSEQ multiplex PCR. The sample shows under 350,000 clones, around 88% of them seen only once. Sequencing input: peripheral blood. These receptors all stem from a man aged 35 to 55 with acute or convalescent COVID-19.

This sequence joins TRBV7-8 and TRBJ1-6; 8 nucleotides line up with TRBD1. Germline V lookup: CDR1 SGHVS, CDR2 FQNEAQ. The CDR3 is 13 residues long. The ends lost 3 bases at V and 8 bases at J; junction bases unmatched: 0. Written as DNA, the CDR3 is TGTGCCAGCAGCTTGGACAGGGATTCACCCCTCCACTTT. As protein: CASSLDRDSPLHF.

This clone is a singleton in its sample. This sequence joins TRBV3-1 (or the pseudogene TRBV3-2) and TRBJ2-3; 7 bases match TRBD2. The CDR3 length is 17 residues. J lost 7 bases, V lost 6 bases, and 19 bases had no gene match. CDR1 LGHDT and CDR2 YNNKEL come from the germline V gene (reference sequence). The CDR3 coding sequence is TGTGCCAGCAGTCCTAGGAAAGCGGGGTATTTAGGAAATACGCAGTATTTT. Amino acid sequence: CASSPRKAGYLGNTQYF.

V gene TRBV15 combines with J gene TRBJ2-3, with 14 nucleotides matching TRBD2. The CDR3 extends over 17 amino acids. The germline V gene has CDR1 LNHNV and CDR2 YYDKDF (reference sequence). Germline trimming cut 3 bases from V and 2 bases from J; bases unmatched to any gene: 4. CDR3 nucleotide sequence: TGTGCCACCAGCAGGGCGACTAGCGGGGGGGCCACAGATACGCAGTATTTT. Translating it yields CATSRATSGGATDTQYF.

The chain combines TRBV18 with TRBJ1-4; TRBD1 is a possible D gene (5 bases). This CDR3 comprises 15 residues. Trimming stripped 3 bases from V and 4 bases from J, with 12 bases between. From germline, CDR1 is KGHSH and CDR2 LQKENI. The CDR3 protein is CASSPLNRNNEKLFF. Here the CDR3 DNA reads TGTGCCAGCTCACCCCTGAACAGGAATAATGAAAAACTGTTTTTT.

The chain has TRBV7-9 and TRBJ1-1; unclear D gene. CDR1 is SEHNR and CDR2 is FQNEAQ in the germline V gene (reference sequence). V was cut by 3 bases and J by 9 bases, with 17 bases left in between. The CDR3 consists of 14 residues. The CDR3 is CASSLGREGSKAFF. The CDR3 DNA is TGTGCCAGCAGCTTGGGGAGAGAGGGTTCGAAAGCTTTCTTT. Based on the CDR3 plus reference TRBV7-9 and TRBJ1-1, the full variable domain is DTGVSQNPRHKITKRGQNVTFRCDPISEHNRLYWYRQTLGQGPEFLTYFQNEAQLEKSRLLSDRFSAERPKGSFSTLEIQRTEQGDSAMYLCASSLGREGSKAFFGQGTRLTVV.

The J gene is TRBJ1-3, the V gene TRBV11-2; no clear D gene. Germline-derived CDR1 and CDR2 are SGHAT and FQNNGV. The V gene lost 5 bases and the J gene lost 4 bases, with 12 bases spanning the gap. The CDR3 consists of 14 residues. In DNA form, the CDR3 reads TGTGCCAGCAGCACGACGGTAGCGGGAAACACCATATATTTT. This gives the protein CASSTTVAGNTIYF.

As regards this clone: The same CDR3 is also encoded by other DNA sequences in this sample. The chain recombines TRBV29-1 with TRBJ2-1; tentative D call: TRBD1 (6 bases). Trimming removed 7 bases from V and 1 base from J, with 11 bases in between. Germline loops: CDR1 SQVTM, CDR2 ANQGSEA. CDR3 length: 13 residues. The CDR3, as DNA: TGCAGCGCCAGGGGCTCTTCCTACAATGAGCAGTTCTTC. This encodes CSARGSSYNEQFF.

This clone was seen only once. This chain's CDR3 is CASSHGQPNEQFF. CDR3 DNA: TGTGCCAGCAGCCATGGACAGCCCAATGAGCAGTTCTTC. This rearrangement joins TRBV7-2 to TRBJ2-1; D is possibly TRBD1 (6 bases). The ends were cut back, 5 bases at V and 6 bases at J, with 11 bases in the middle. The CDR3 has 13 residues. The germline V gene has CDR1 SGHTA and CDR2 FQGNSA.

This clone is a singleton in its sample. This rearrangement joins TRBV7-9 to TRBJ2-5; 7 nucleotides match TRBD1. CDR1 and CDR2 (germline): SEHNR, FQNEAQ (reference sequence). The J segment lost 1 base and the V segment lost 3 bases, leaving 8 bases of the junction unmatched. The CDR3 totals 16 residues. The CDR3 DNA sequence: TGTGCCAGCAGCTTCCGACAGGGATCTACCCAAGAGACCCAGTACTTC. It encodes CASSFRQGSTQETQYF.

DNA for the CDR3: TGCGCCAGCAGCTTTCGGACAGTCGATGAGCAGTTCTTC. As protein: CASSFRTVDEQFF. This chain joins TRBV5-1 and TRBJ2-1; a possible D gene is TRBD1 (6 bases). CDR3 length: 13 residues. The germline V gene has CDR1 SGHRS and CDR2 YFSETQ. V was trimmed by 2 bases and J by 8 bases, leaving 11 bases between them.

The CDR3 region has the DNA TGTGCCAGCAGCTCCCAGAAGGGGCGATTGGGCTACGAGCAGTACTTC. The encoded protein is CASSSQKGRLGYEQYF. V and J are TRBV7-2 and TRBJ2-7, with D perhaps matching TRBD1 (5 bases). The CDR3 length is 16 residues. Germline CDR1 reads SGHTA; CDR2 reads FQGNSA. V was clipped by 4 bases and J by 3 bases, with 19 bases between them.

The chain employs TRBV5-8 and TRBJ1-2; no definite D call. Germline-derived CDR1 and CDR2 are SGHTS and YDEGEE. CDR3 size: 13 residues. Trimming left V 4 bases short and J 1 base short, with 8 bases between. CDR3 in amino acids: CASSPVLNYGYTF. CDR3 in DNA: TGTGCCAGCAGCCCGGTTCTTAACTATGGCTACACCTTC.

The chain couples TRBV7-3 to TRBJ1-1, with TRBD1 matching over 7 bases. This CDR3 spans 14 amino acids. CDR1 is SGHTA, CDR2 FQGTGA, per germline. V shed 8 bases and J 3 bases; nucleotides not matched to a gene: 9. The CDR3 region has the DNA TGTGCCAGCCGGCCAGGGGGAACTGACACTGAAGCTTTCTTT. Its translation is CASRPGGTDTEAFF.

CDR3 amino acids: CASSFGATYEQYF. The CDR3 bases are TGTGCCAGCAGCTTTGGGGCGACCTACGAGCAGTACTTC. The chain recombines TRBV5-4 with TRBJ2-7; D is possibly TRBD1 (5 bases). Germline V lookup: CDR1 SGHNT, CDR2 YYREEE (reference sequence). With 2 bases removed from V and 2 bases from J, the gap between germline ends came to 8 bases. The CDR3 totals 13 residues.

Here the CDR3 reads CASTISGGAYNEQFF. Written as DNA, the CDR3 is TGTGCCAGCACCATTAGCGGGGGGGCGTACAATGAGCAGTTCTTC. This rearrangement joins TRBV28 to TRBJ2-1, with 11 bases that match TRBD2. The germline gives CDR1 MDHEN, CDR2 SYDVKM. CDR3 length: 15 residues. V trimming: 7 bases; J trimming: 4 bases; junction bases outside the gene matches: 6.

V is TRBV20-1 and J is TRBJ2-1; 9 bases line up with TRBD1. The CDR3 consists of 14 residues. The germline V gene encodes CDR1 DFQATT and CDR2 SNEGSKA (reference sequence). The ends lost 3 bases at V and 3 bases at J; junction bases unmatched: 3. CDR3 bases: TGCAGTGCTAGTCGACAGGGGGTCTACAATGAGCAGTTCTTC. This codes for CSASRQGVYNEQFF.

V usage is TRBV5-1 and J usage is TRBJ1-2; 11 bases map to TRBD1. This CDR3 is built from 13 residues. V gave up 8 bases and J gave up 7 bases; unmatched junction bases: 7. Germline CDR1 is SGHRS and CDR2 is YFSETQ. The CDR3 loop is CASGTGGYRGYTF. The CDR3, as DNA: TGCGCCAGTGGGACAGGGGGATATCGTGGCTACACCTTC.

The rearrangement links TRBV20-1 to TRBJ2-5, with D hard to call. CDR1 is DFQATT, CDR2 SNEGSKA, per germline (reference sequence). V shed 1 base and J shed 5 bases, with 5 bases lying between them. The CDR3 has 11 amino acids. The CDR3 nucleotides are TGCAGTGCTAGAGTCTTGGAGACCCAGTACTTC. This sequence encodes CSARVLETQYF.

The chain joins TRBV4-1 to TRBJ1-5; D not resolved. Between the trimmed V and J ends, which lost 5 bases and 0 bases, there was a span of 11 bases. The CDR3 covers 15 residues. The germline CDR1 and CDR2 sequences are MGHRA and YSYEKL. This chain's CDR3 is CASSLQLYSNQPQHF. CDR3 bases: TGCGCCAGCAGCTTACAGCTGTATAGCAATCAGCCCCAGCATTTT.

The CDR3 spells CAISDRGGQYYEQYF. The CDR3, as DNA: TGTGCCATCAGTGATAGGGGGGGACAATATTACGAGCAGTACTTC. The chain employs TRBV10-3 and TRBJ2-7, with D possibly being TRBD2 (7 bases). This CDR3 is 15 amino acids long. V was trimmed by 3 bases and J by 4 bases, leaving 16 bases between them. Germline lookup yields CDR1 ENHRY and CDR2 SYGVKD.

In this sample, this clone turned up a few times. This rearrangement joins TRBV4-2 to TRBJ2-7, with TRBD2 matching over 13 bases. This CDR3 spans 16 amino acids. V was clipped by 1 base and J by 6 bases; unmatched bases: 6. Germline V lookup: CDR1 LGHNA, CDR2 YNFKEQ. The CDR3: CASSQAGLAGEGEQYF. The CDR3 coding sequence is TGTGCCAGCAGCCAAGCAGGACTAGCGGGGGAGGGCGAGCAGTACTTC.

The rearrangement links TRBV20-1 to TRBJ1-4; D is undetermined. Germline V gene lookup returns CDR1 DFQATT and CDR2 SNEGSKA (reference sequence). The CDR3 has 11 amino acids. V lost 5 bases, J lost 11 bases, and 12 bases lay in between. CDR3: CSASPGAKLFF. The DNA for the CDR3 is TGCAGTGCTTCCCCTGGAGCTAAACTGTTTTTT.

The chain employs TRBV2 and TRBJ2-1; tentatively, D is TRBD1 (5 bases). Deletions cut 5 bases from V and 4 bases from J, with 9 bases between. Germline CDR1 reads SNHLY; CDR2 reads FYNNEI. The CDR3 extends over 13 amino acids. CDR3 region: CASSSTGYNEQFF. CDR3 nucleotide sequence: TGTGCCAGCAGTAGTACAGGTTACAATGAGCAGTTCTTC.